Below are 16 T cell receptor beta chains sequenced from a single sample in a study of blood T cell repertoires in COVID-19. Produced via immunoSEQ multiplex PCR; TCRdb's table is partial and in-frame only. This table holds about 320,000 clones, 70% to 90% found once. Material for sequencing was peripheral blood. The receptors come from a man aged 18 to 29 who had recovered from COVID-19.

V is TRBV29-1 and J is TRBJ2-7; D possibly corresponds to TRBD1 (6 bases). The CDR3 runs 13 residues. The V and J ends lost 3 bases and 5 bases respectively, with 14 bases between them. CDR1 is SQVTM and CDR2 is ANQGSEA in the germline V gene. DNA of the CDR3: TGCAGCGTTGAGGAACAGGGTATCCACGAGCAGTACTTC. Translated: CSVEEQGIHEQYF.

The chain employs TRBV6-5 and TRBJ1-4; D not resolved. Trimming stripped 2 bases from V and 3 bases from J, with 7 bases between. CDR1 is MNHEY, CDR2 SVGAGI, per germline. The CDR3 has 14 residues. This CDR3 reads CASSYIGANEKLFF. Written as DNA, the CDR3 is TGTGCCAGCAGTTACATCGGGGCTAATGAAAAACTGTTTTTT.

The chain employs TRBV5-5 and TRBJ2-1, with D possibly being TRBD1 (5 bases). CDR3 length: 17 residues. V dropped 2 bases and J dropped 0 bases, with 15 bases sitting between them. Germline CDR1 and CDR2: SGHKS and YYEKEE (reference sequence). Written as DNA, the CDR3 is TGTGCCAGCAGCTTAAACGCAGGGCCGAGCTCCTACAATGAGCAGTTCTTC. Its protein is CASSLNAGPSSYNEQFF.

The chain couples TRBV29-1 to TRBJ2-3; 8 nucleotides match TRBD2. Germline V lookup: CDR1 SQVTM, CDR2 ANQGSEA. V gave up 4 bases and J gave up 2 bases; unmatched junction bases: 2. This CDR3 has 13 amino acids. CDR3 sequence (DNA): TGCAGCGTTGTCGGGGGGGTCACAGATACGCAGTATTTT. It yields the protein CSVVGGVTDTQYF.

V usage is TRBV18 and J usage is TRBJ2-1; 7 bases agree with TRBD1. The CDR3 has 13 residues. Trimming cost V 5 bases and J 7 bases; bases outside gene matches: 5. CDR1 and CDR2 from the germline V gene are KGHSH and LQKENI. CDR3 amino acids: CASSTDRVNEQFF. The CDR3 nucleotides read TGTGCCAGCTCAACTGACAGGGTGAATGAGCAGTTCTTC.

This clone was detected only a few times. The chain joins TRBV3-1 (or the pseudogene TRBV3-2) to TRBJ2-2; TRBD1 matches at 7 bases. This CDR3 is 15 amino acids long. Per germline, CDR1 LGHDT and CDR2 YNNKEL (reference sequence). V lost 4 bases, J lost 1 base, and 3 bases stayed unmatched. The CDR3 spells CASSLRQGNTGELFF. The CDR3 nucleotides are TGTGCCAGCAGCCTTAGACAGGGGAACACCGGGGAGCTGTTTTTT.

The chain couples TRBV6-2 or TRBV6-3 to TRBJ1-2, with 9 nucleotides matching TRBD1. This CDR3 has 16 residues. V shed 0 bases, J shed 3 bases, and the junction held 5 bases outside the gene matches. Germline values: CDR1 MNHEY, CDR2 SVGEGT. This CDR3 reads CASSYSKTGGDYGYTF. DNA for the CDR3: TGTGCCAGCAGTTACTCGAAGACAGGGGGGGACTATGGCTACACCTTC.

To note about this clone: The identical CDR3 is also encoded by other nucleotide sequences in the sample. The chain uses TRBV11-1 and TRBJ1-1, with 7 nucleotides matching TRBD1. V was clipped by 4 bases and J by 2 bases; unmatched bases: 1. In germline, CDR1 is SGHAT, CDR2 FQDESV (reference sequence). The CDR3 is 13 residues long. The CDR3 nucleotides are TGTGCCAGCAGCTGGGACAGAAACACTGAAGCTTTCTTT. Translating it yields CASSWDRNTEAFF.

This chain uses TRBV28 with TRBJ1-2; D is unresolved. The CDR3 runs to 12 residues. The germline gives CDR1 MDHEN, CDR2 SYDVKM. V dropped 5 bases and J dropped 7 bases, with 11 bases sitting between them. CDR3 region: CASSLTRVGYTF. CDR3 coding DNA: TGTGCCAGCAGTCTAACCCGTGTTGGCTACACCTTC.

The chain couples TRBV6-1 to TRBJ2-1; 13 positions agree with TRBD2. Trimming took 4 bases from V and 10 from J; bases not matched to a gene: 10. Germline V gene data show CDR1 as MNHNS and CDR2 as SASEGT. The CDR3 totals 16 residues. DNA of the CDR3: TGTGCCAGCAGTGCCCTACTAGCGGGAGGGTACGGGGAGCAGTTCTTC. This gives the protein CASSALLAGGYGEQFF.

The chain carries TRBV29-1 and TRBJ1-3; D remains unclear. CDR3 length equals 16 residues. V was shortened by 3 bases and J by 5 bases, with 20 bases between the two germline ends. Germline CDR1 reads SQVTM; CDR2 reads ANQGSEA. CDR3 amino acids: CSVDGIGPWDRNTIYF. CDR3 sequence (DNA): TGCAGCGTTGACGGGATTGGCCCCTGGGATAGAAACACCATATATTTT.

The chain uses TRBV3-1 (or the pseudogene TRBV3-2) and TRBJ2-5; D is ambiguous. Deletions cut 3 bases from V and 5 bases from J, with 7 bases between. Germline CDR1 reads LGHDT; CDR2 reads YNNKEL (reference sequence). The CDR3 has 12 amino acids. CDR3 DNA sequence: TGTGCCAGCAGCCAGCCACAGGAGACCCAGTACTTC. Translation: CASSQPQETQYF.

CDR3 loop: CASSPGQGAEAFF. The CDR3 DNA follows: TGTGCCAGCAGTCCCGGGCAGGGTGCTGAAGCTTTCTTT. The chain combines TRBV25-1 with TRBJ1-1, with a possible D match to TRBD1 (5 bases). The germline gives CDR1 MGHDK, CDR2 SYGVNS. Trimming shortened V by 5 bases and J by 6 bases, and 13 bases separated the two germline ends. This CDR3 comprises 13 residues.

The rearrangement links TRBV6-1 to TRBJ1-1; D gene unclear. The germline V and J ends were trimmed by 0 bases and 4 bases, with 12 bases remaining between them. CDR1 MNHNS and CDR2 SASEGT come from the germline V gene. The CDR3 covers 15 residues. In DNA form, the CDR3 reads TGTGCCAGCAGTGAAGCCCCGGGATCCGGCACTGAAGCTTTCTTT. Translation gives CASSEAPGSGTEAFF.

V and J are TRBV20-1 and TRBJ1-3; TRBD1 is a possible D gene (5 bases). Germline V CDR1 and CDR2: DFQATT, SNEGSKA (reference sequence). V gave up 6 bases and J gave up 8 bases, with 14 bases separating them. This CDR3 is built from 12 residues. The CDR3 nucleotides read TGCAGTGCGAGTGGACACGGGGACACCATATATTTT. Amino acids: CSASGHGDTIYF.

The rearrangement joins TRBV10-2 to TRBJ2-5, with 7 nucleotides matching TRBD1. Trimming cost V 6 bases and J 4 bases; bases outside gene matches: 5. The germline V gene has CDR1 WSHSY and CDR2 SAAADI. This CDR3 is built from 13 residues. The CDR3 region has the DNA TGCGCCAGCAGCTCCGGGACAGTAGAGACCCAGTACTTC. Its translation is CASSSGTVETQYF.